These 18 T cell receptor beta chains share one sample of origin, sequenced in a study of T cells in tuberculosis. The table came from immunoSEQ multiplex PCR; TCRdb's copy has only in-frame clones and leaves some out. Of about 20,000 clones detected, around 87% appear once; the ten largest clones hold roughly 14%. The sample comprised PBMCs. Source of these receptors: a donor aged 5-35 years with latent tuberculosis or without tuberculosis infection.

Here the CDR3 DNA reads TGTGCCAGCAGCTTACGGTGGGGCGCGGATGAAAAACTGTTTTTT. The encoded protein is CASSLRWGADEKLFF. The chain carries TRBV7-2 and TRBJ1-4, with a tentative D call TRBD1 (5 bases). Trimming pared 2 bases from V and 6 bases from J, leaving 13 bases between. The V gene's germline CDR1 is SGHTA and CDR2 FQGNSA. This CDR3 is built from 15 residues.

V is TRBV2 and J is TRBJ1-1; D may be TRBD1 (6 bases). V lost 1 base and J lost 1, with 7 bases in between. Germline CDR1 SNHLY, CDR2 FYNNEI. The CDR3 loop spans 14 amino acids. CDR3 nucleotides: TGTGCCAGCAGTGAAGTCAGGGGGAACACTGAAGCTTTCTTT. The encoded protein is CASSEVRGNTEAFF.

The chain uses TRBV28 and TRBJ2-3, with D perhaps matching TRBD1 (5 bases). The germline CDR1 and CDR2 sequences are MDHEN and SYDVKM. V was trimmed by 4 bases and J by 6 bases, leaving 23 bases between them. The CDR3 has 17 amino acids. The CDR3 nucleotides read TGTGCCAGCAGTTCTGGGTGGGGCTTTACCGCTAAGGATACGCAGTATTTT. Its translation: CASSSGWGFTAKDTQYF.

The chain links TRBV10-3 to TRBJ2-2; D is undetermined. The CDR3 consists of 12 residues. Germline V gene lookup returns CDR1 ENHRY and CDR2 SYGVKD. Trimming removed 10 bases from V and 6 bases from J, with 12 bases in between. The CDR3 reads CATASSSGELFF. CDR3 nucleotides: TGTGCCACTGCTAGTTCTTCCGGGGAGCTGTTTTTT.

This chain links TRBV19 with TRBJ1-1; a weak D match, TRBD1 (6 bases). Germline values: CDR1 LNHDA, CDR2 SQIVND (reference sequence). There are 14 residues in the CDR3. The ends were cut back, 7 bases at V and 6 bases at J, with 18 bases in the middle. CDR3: CASNEGGLIPEAFF. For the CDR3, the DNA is TGTGCCAGTAATGAGGGGGGACTAATACCTGAAGCTTTCTTT.

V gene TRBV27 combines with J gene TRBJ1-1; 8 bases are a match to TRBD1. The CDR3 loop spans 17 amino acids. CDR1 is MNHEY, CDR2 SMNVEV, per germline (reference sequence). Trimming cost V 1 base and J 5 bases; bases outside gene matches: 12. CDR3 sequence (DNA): TGTGCCAGCAGTTTATTAGGAATTCAGGGGGCGACGACTGAAGCTTTCTTT. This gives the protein CASSLLGIQGATTEAFF.

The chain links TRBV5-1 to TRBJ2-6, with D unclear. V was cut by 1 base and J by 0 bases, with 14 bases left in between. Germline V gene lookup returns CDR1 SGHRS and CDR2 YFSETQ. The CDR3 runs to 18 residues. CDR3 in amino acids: CASSLQATSSSGANVLTF. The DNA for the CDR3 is TGCGCCAGCAGCTTGCAGGCTACGTCGAGCTCTGGGGCCAACGTCCTGACTTTC.

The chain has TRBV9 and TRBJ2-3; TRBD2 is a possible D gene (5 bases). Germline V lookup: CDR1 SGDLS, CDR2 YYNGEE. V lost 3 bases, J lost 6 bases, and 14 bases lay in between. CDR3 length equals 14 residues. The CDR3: CASSGFLTGDTQYF. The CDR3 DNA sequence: TGTGCCAGCAGCGGGTTCTTGACGGGGGATACGCAGTATTTT.

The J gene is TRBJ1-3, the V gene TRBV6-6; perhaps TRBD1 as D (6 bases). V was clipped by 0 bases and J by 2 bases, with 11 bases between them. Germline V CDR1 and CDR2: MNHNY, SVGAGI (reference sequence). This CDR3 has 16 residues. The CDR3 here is CASSYSTTGAGNTIYF. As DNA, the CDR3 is TGTGCCAGCAGTTACTCGACGACAGGAGCTGGAAACACCATATATTTT.

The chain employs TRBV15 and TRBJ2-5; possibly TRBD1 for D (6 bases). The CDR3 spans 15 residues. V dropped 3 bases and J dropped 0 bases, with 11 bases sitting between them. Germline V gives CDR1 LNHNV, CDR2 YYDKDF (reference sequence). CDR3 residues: CATSRDRLYQETQYF. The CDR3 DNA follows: TGTGCCACCAGCAGGGACAGATTGTACCAAGAGACCCAGTACTTC.

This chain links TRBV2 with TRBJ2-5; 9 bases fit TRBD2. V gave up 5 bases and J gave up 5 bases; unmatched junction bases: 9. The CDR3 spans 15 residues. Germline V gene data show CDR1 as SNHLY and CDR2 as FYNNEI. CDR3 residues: CASSWRAGGSETQYF. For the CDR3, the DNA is TGTGCCAGCAGTTGGCGCGCGGGGGGGTCGGAGACCCAGTACTTC.

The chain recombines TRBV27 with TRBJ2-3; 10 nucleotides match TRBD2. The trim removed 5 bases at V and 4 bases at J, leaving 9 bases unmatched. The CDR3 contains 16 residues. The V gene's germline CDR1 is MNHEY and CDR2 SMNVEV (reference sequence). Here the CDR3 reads CASSGLAGARADTQYF. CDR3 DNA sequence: TGTGCCAGCAGTGGGCTAGCGGGGGCCCGAGCAGATACGCAGTATTTT.

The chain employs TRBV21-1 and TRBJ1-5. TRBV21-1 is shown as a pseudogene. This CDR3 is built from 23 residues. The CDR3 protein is CASSKGWGQTTSGTSPKGQPQHF. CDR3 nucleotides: TGTGCCAGCAGCAAAGGGTGGGGACAGACCACTTCGGGGACTAGTCCCAAAGGTCAGCCCCAGCATTTT.

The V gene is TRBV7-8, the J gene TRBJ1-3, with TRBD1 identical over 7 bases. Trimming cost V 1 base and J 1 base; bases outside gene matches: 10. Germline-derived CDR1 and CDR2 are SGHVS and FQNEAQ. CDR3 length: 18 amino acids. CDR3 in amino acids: CASSLGDLRGQSGNTIYF. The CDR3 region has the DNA TGTGCCAGCAGCTTAGGGGATTTAAGGGGGCAATCTGGAAACACCATATATTTT.

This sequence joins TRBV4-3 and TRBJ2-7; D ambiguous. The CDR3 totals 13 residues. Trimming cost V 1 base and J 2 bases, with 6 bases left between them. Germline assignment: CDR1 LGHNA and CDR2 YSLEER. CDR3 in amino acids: CASSQAPAYEQYF. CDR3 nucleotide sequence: TGCGCCAGCAGCCAAGCCCCCGCCTACGAGCAGTACTTC.

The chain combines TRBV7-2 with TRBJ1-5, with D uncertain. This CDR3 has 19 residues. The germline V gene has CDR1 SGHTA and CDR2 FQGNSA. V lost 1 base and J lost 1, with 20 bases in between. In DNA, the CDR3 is TGTGCCAGCAGCTTAGGCGGTTTTGGCTGGGTAAAGAGCAATCAGCCCCAGCATTTT. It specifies CASSLGGFGWVKSNQPQHF.

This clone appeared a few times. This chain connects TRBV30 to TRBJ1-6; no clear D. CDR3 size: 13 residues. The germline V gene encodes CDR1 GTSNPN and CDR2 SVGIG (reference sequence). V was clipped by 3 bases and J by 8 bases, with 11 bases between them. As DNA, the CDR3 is TGTGCCTGGAGCGTACTAAGGCATTCACCCCTCCACTTT. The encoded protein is CAWSVLRHSPLHF. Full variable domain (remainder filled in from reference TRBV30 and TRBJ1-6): SQTIHQWPATLVQPVGSPLSLECTVEGTSNPNLYWYRQAAGRGLQLLFYSVGIGQISSEVPQNLSASRPQDRQFILSSKKLLLSDSGFYLCAWSVLRHSPLHFGNGTRLTVT.

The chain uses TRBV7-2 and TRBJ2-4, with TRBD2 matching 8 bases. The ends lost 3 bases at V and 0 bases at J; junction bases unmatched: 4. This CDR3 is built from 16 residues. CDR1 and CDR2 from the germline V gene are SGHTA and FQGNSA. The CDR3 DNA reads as TGTGCCAGCAGCTTGAGCGGGAGTCTAGCCAAAAACATTCAGTACTTC. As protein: CASSLSGSLAKNIQYF. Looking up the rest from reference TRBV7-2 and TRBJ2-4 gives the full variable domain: GAGVSQSPSNKVTEKGKDVELRCDPISGHTALYWYRQSLGQGLEFLIYFQGNSAPDKSGLPSDRFSAERTGGSVSTLTIQRTQQEDSAVYLCASSLSGSLAKNIQYFGAGTRLSVL.